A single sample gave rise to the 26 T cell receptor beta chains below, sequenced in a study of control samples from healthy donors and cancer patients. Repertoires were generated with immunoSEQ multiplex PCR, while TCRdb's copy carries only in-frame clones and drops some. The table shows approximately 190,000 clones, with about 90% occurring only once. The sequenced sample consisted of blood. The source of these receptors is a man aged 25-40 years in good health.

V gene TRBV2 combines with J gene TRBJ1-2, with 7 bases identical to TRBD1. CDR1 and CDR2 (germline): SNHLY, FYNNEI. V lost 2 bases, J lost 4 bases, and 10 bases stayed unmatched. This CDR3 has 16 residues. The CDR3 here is CASSERITGAAYGYTF. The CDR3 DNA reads TGTGCCAGCAGTGAACGTATTACAGGGGCGGCCTATGGCTACACCTTC.

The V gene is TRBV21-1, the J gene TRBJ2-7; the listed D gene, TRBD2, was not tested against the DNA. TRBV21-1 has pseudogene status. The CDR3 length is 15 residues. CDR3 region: CASSKGTPGPYEQYF. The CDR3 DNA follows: TGTGCCAGCAGCAAAGGGACTCCAGGACCCTACGAGCAGTACTTC.

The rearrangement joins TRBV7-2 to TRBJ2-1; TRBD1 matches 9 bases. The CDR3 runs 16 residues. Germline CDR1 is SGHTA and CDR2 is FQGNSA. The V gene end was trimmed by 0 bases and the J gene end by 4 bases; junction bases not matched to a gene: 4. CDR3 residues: CASSLAGQGLYNEQFF. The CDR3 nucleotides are TGTGCCAGCAGCTTAGCGGGACAGGGCCTATACAATGAGCAGTTCTTC.

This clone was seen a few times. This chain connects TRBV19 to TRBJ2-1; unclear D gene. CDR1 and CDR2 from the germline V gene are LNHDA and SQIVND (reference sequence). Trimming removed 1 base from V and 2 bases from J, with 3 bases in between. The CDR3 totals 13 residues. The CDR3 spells CASSIGTYNEQFF. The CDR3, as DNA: TGTGCCAGTAGTATAGGGACCTACAATGAGCAGTTCTTC.

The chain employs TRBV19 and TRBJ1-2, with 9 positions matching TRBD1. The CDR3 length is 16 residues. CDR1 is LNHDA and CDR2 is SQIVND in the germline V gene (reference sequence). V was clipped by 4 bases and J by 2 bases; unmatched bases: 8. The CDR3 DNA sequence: TGTGCCAGTAGTACCTATTCCGGGACAGGGAACTATGGCTACACCTTC. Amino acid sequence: CASSTYSGTGNYGYTF.

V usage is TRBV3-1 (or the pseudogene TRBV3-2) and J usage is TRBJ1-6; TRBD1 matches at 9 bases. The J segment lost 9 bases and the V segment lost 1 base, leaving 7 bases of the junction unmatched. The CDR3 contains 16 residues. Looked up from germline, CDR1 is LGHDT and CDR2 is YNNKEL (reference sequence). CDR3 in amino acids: CASSQGRGQGSSPLHF. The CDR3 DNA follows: TGTGCCAGCAGCCAAGGGCGGGGACAGGGAAGTTCACCCCTCCACTTT.

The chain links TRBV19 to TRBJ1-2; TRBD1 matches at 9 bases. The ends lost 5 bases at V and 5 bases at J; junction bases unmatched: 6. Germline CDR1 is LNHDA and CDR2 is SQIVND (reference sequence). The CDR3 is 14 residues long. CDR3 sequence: CASSWDRAGYGYTF. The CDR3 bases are TGTGCCAGTAGTTGGGACAGGGCGGGTTATGGCTACACCTTC.

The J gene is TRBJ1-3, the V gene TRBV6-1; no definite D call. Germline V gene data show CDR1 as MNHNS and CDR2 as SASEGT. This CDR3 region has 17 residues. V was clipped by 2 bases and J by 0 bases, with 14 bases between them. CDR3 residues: CASSEPQWASSGNTIYF. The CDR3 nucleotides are TGTGCCAGCAGTGAACCGCAATGGGCTAGCTCTGGAAACACCATATATTTT.

CDR3 in amino acids: CATSDPQGAEAHTQYF. For the CDR3, the DNA is TGTGCCACCAGTGATCCCCAGGGGGCGGAGGCCCATACGCAGTATTTT. The chain combines TRBV24-1 with TRBJ2-3; 8 nucleotides agree with TRBD1. Germline V CDR1 and CDR2: KGHDR, SFDVKD. This CDR3 has 16 residues. Trimming at V came to 3 bases and at J to 7 bases, leaving 11 bases not matched to a gene.

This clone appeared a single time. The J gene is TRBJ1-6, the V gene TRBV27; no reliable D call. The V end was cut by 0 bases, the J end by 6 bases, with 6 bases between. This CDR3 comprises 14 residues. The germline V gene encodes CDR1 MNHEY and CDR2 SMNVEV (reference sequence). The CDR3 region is CASSLSAPNSPLHF. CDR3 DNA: TGTGCCAGCAGTTTATCGGCCCCTAATTCACCCCTCCACTTT.

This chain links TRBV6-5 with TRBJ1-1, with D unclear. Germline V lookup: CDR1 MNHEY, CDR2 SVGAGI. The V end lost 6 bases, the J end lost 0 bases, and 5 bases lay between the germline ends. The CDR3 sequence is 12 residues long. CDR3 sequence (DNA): TGTGCCAGCAGCCAAATGAACACTGAAGCTTTCTTT. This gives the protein CASSQMNTEAFF.

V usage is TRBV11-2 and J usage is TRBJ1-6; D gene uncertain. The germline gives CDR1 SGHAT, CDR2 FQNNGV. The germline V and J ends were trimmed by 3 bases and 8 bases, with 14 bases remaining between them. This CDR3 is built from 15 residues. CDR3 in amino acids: CASSFLGNGDSPLHF. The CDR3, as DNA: TGTGCCAGCAGCTTTTTGGGGAACGGCGATTCACCCCTCCACTTT.

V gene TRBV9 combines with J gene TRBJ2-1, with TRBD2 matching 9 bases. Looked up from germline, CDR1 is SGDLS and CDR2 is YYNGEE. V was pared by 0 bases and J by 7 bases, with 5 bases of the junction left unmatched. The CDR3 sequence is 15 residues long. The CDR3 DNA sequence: TGTGCCAGCAGCGTAGGCGGGGGGGCTAGGAATGAGCAGTTCTTC. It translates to CASSVGGGARNEQFF.

In nucleotides, the CDR3 is TGTGCCAGCAGCTTAGGAAGACTTCCCGAGCAGTACTTC. It translates to CASSLGRLPEQYF. This chain links TRBV11-2 with TRBJ2-7; D remains ambiguous. This CDR3 has 13 residues. With 1 base removed from V and 6 bases from J, the gap between germline ends came to 10 bases. Germline loops: CDR1 SGHAT, CDR2 FQNNGV.

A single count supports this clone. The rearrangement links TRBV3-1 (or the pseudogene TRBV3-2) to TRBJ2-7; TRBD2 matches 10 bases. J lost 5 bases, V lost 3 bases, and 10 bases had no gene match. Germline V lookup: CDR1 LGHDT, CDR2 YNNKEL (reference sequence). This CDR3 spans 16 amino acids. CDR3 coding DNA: TGTGCCAGCAGCCAGGGTCTACCGGGACTAGCGCACGAGCAGTACTTC. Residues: CASSQGLPGLAHEQYF.

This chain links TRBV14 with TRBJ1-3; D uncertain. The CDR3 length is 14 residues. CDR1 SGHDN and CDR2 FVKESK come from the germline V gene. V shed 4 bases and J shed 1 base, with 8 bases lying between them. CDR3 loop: CASSRDYSGNTIYF. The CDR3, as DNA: TGTGCCAGCAGCCGGGATTATTCTGGAAACACCATATATTTT.

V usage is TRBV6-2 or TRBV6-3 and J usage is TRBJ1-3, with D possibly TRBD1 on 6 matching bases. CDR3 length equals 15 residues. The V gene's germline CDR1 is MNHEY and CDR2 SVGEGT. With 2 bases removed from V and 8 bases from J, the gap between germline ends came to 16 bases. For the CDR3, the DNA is TGTGCCAGCAGTTACCTCGGAGCCTCAGGGGACACCATATATTTT. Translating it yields CASSYLGASGDTIYF.

The CDR3 region is CASSLEAGGNTEAFF. Written as DNA, the CDR3 is TGTGCCAGCAGCTTAGAGGCCGGTGGTAACACTGAAGCTTTCTTT. The chain links TRBV7-3 to TRBJ1-1; D gene unclear. CDR3 size: 15 residues. Germline-derived CDR1 and CDR2 are SGHTA and FQGTGA. Trimming took off 2 bases at V and 2 bases at J, with 12 bases between the two ends.

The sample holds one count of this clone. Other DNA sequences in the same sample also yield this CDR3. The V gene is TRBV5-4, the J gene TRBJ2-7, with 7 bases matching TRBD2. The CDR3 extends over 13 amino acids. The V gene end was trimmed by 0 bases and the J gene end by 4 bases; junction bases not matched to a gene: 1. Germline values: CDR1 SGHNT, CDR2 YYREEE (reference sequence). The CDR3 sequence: CASSLGGGYEQYF. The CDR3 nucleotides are TGTGCCAGCAGCTTGGGGGGGGGATACGAGCAGTACTTC. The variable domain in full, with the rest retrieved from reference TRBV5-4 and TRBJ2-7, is ETGVTQSPTHLIKTRGQQVTLRCSSQSGHNTVSWYQQALGQGPQFIFQYYREEENGRGNFPPRFSGLQFPNYSSELNVNALELDDSALYLCASSLGGGYEQYFGPGTRLTVT.

The CDR3: CASSLGLGQAMNTEAFF. CDR3 DNA: TGCGCCAGCAGCTTGGGACTAGGACAGGCTATGAACACTGAAGCTTTCTTT. The rearrangement links TRBV5-1 to TRBJ1-1, with 7 bases matching TRBD1. CDR3 size: 17 residues. Trimming cost V 0 bases and J 0 bases; bases outside gene matches: 8. The germline V gene encodes CDR1 SGHRS and CDR2 YFSETQ.

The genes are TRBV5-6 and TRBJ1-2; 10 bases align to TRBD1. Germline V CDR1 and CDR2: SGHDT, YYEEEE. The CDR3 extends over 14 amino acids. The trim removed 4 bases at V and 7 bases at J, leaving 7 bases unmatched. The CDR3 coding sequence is TGTGCCAGCAGCGGCGGGACAGGGGTTTTTGGCTACACCTTC. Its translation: CASSGGTGVFGYTF.

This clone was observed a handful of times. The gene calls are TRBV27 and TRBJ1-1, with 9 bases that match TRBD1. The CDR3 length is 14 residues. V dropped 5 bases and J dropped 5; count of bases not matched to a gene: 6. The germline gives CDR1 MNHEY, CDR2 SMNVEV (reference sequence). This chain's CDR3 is CASSLQGAATEAFF. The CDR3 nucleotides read TGTGCCAGCAGTCTACAGGGGGCGGCTACTGAAGCTTTCTTT.

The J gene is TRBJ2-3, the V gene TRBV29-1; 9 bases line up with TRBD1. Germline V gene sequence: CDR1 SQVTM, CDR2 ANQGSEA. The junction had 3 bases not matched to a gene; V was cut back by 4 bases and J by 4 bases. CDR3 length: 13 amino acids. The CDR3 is CSVGDRVPDTQYF. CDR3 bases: TGCAGCGTTGGGGACAGGGTCCCAGATACGCAGTATTTT.

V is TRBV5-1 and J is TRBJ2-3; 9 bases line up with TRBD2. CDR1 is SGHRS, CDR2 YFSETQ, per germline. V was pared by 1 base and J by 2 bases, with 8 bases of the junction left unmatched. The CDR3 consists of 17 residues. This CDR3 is CASSLSPAGGSTDTQYF. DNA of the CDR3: TGCGCCAGCAGCTTGTCCCCCGCGGGGGGGTCCACAGATACGCAGTATTTT.

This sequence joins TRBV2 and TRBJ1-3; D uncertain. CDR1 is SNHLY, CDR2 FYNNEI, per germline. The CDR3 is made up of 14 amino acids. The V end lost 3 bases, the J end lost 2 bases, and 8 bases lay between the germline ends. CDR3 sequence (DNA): TGTGCCAGCAGTGACGAGGGTGCTGGAAACACCATATATTTT. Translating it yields CASSDEGAGNTIYF.

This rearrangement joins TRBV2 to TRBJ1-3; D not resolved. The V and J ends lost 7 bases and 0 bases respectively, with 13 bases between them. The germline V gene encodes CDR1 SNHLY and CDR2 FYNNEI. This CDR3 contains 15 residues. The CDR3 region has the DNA TGTGCCAGCACCAATGGAATTCCCTCTGGAAACACCATATATTTT. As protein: CASTNGIPSGNTIYF. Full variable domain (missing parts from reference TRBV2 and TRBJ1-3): EPEVTQTPSHQVTQMGQEVILRCVPISNHLYFYWYRQILGQKVEFLVSFYNNEISEKSEIFDDQFSVERPDGSNFTLKIRSTKLEDSAMYFCASTNGIPSGNTIYFGEGSWLTVV.